Included here is one TCR beta chain sequence, with context. Its antigen is currently not known. Qualities for individual bases were not recorded, and no much larger clone is one base off. Another Seattle source contributed samples from volunteer blood donors who had recovered from COVID-19. Collaborating institutions collected whole blood in K2EDTA tubes following their own protocols. For TCRbeta analysis, collaborator samples were shipped as frozen whole blood, as isolated PBMCs, or as DNA extracted from either sample type. The entry originates in a study of blood T cell repertoires in COVID-19 (dated by TCRdb to the early 2020s). Regarding the research as a whole: The collaborator samples originated in the United States, Italy and Spain and spanned the acute and convalescent phases of COVID-19. The samples were drawn from the first 160 participants of the ongoing ImmuneRACE study and from more than 1,000 subjects provided by 6 global collaborators. The material from the prospective study consisted of cDNA or gDNA derived from T cells, B-cell-depleted T cells, or PBMCs. The repertoires were made available in a free public database intended to serve as a resource for research on the immune response to SARS-CoV-2. Where available, HLA class I and class II types were taken from metadata supplied by the sample provider and were not determined by assay-based typing. Subjects who had been exposed to COVID-19, were actively infected with it, or had recovered from it provided the deeply sampled blood TCRbeta repertoires that made up the dataset. The sample metadata nearly always contained a de-identified subject ID, COVID-19 status, age in years and sex. The investigation overall reported the following: The quantity of clinical and demographic metadata differed by source and by participant and was supplied without curation.

Via the germline V gene, CDR1 is MGHRA and CDR2 YSYEKL. For this chain, trimming is 4 bases at the V end and 0 bases at the J end, and the number of junction bases without a gene match is 16. From its cysteine to its phenylalanine, the CDR3 spans 19 amino acids. Only the CDR3 region is kept as DNA, spanning 57 bases read in frame from base 1. The immunoSEQ Assay, a bias-controlled multiplex PCR, was used to amplify TCRbeta CDR3 regions from genomic DNA. As for how the authors treated the data: Within the assay, amplification of reference gene primers was used to estimate how many nucleated cells each sample contained. Sequence reads were collapsed and filtered to measure the absolute abundance of every unique TCRbeta CDR3 rearrangement. For each sample, productive Simpson clonality was calculated by taking the square root of Simpson's diversity index across productive rearrangements. Held by TCRdb, this immuneACCESS table contains in-frame sequences only and omits some clones. Under half of the omission traces to an unresolved V gene where checked; the cause of the rest is unknown. Clone size and the V and J calls come from that table; the DNA yielded D and trimming. The sample table lists around 300,000 clones, roughly nine tenths of them with a count of one. The top ten hold 0.94% of the sample.

Recombination joined TRBV4-1 with TRBJ2-7, with 9 bases aligning to TRBD2. The sequenced material came from peripheral blood. This TCR came from a woman in her thirties or forties who had recovered from COVID-19. The CDR3 region has the sequence CASSPRERSSGDSSYEQYF. The DNA sequence is given as TGCGCCAGCAGCCCCCGGGAGAGGTCTAGCGGGGACAGCTCCTACGAGCAGTACTTC.